The clone carrying this T cell receptor (beta chain) was counted many times. These data come from a study of neurological immune-mediated disorders. One entry per CDR3 protein, called by TCRdb with MiXCR from the 5' RACE reads. This table has 55,000 to 75,000 distinct CDR3 sequences, around 5.2% appearing once. The specimen was PBMCs. The clonotype was recovered from a woman in her 30s with multiple sclerosis.

The CDR3 coding sequence is TGTGCCAGCAGTCGGGACGGGAATGAAAAACTGTTTTTT. Translating gives CASSRDGNEKLFF. The rearrangement uses TRBV2 and TRBJ1-4; TRBD1 is a possible D gene (5 bases). CDR3 length: 13 amino acids. V dropped 5 bases and J dropped 5 bases, with 9 bases sitting between them. Germline V gene sequence: CDR1 SNHLY, CDR2 FYNNEI.